This is a list of T cell receptor beta chains from one sample in a study of blood T cell repertoires in COVID-19. Clones were read by immunoSEQ multiplex PCR, and TCRdb kept only the in-frame ones, dropping some. The sample yields around 450,000 clones, about nine tenths seen once. Sequencing input: PBMCs or T cells enriched from blood (not recorded which). The source of these receptors is a woman under 30 who had recovered from COVID-19. CDR3s include the opening cysteine and the closing phenylalanine or tryptophan. Each record gives: D gene, clone size, V gene, J gene, CDR3 DNA, CDR3 protein. The D gene is left open where the match is weak. Part of the rows lack a size; the others show once, few, many or a class for expanded clones.

D gene: .; clone size: .; V gene: TRBV5-1; J gene: TRBJ1-3; CDR3 DNA: TGCGCCAGCAGCTTGGCCGGAGGGACTGGAAACACCATATATTTT; CDR3 protein: CASSLAGGTGNTIYF
D gene: TRBD2; clone size: .; V gene: TRBV5-4; J gene: TRBJ2-3; CDR3 DNA: TGTGCCAGCAGCTCCCCAGCGGGGATTAGCACAGATACGCAGTATTTT; CDR3 protein: CASSSPAGISTDTQYF
D gene: TRBD2; clone size: once; V gene: TRBV4-1; J gene: TRBJ2-3; CDR3 DNA: TGCGCCAGCCGATTACTAGCGGGAGGGGGTACGCAGTATTTT; CDR3 protein: CASRLLAGGGTQYF
D gene: TRBD2; clone size: few; V gene: TRBV5-4; J gene: TRBJ2-7; CDR3 DNA: TGTGCCAGCAGCTTGGGGTCTACTAGCGGGGAGTACGGGCAGTACTTC; CDR3 protein: CASSLGSTSGEYGQYF
D gene: TRBD1; clone size: .; V gene: TRBV28; J gene: TRBJ2-5; CDR3 DNA: TGTGCCACCGATAAGGGGGCGGGAGAGACCCAGTACTTC; CDR3 protein: CATDKGAGETQYF
D gene: TRBD2; clone size: .; V gene: TRBV5-8; J gene: TRBJ2-5; CDR3 DNA: TGTGCCAGCAGCCCCGGGAGGGCAATTCAAGAGACCCAGTACTTC; CDR3 protein: CASSPGRAIQETQYF
D gene: .; clone size: once; V gene: TRBV7-2; J gene: TRBJ1-1; CDR3 DNA: TGTGCCAGCAGCCAGCAACCGACAGCAATGAACACTGAAGCTTTCTTT; CDR3 protein: CASSQQPTAMNTEAFF
D gene: .; clone size: once; V gene: TRBV7-3; J gene: TRBJ1-3; CDR3 DNA: TGTGCCAGCAGCCCTACAGGGTCCGCAGACACCATATATTTT; CDR3 protein: CASSPTGSADTIYF
D gene: .; clone size: .; V gene: TRBV19; J gene: TRBJ1-1; CDR3 DNA: TGTGCCAGTAGTAAGGACCGCGTCGAGGGCACTGAAGCTTTCTTT; CDR3 protein: CASSKDRVEGTEAFF
D gene: .; clone size: .; V gene: TRBV7-9; J gene: TRBJ2-5; CDR3 DNA: TGTGCCAGCAGCACCCTGGCCCTCCAAGAGACCCAGTACTTC; CDR3 protein: CASSTLALQETQYF
D gene: TRBD2; clone size: .; V gene: TRBV18; J gene: TRBJ2-2; CDR3 DNA: TGTGCCAGCTCACCACCGACTAGCGGGGCTACCGGGGAGCTGTTTTTT; CDR3 protein: CASSPPTSGATGELFF
D gene: TRBD2; clone size: .; V gene: TRBV7-2; J gene: TRBJ2-5; CDR3 DNA: TGTGCCAGCAGCTTATACAGCGGGGAGGAGACCCAGTACTTC; CDR3 protein: CASSLYSGEETQYF
D gene: TRBD1; clone size: .; V gene: TRBV5-6; J gene: TRBJ1-2; CDR3 DNA: TGTGCCAGCAGCTGGATAGGACAGGGGGCAGTCTATGGCTACACCTTC; CDR3 protein: CASSWIGQGAVYGYTF
D gene: TRBD2; clone size: .; V gene: TRBV16; J gene: TRBJ2-3; CDR3 DNA: TGTGCCAGCAGCCACCGTAGCGGGGGATCCACAGATACGCAGTATTTT; CDR3 protein: CASSHRSGGSTDTQYF
D gene: .; clone size: once; V gene: TRBV19; J gene: TRBJ2-7; CDR3 DNA: TGTGCCAGTAGTCTCCCGGACAGTTCGACCTCCTACGAGCAGTACTTC; CDR3 protein: CASSLPDSSTSYEQYF
D gene: TRBD1; clone size: .; V gene: TRBV5-1; J gene: TRBJ1-1; CDR3 DNA: TGCGCCAGCAGCTTGGAAGGGGGCGGCACTGAAGCTTTCTTT; CDR3 protein: CASSLEGGGTEAFF
D gene: TRBD1; clone size: few; V gene: TRBV7-2; J gene: TRBJ1-5; CDR3 DNA: TGTGCCAGCAGCCTGGGACAGGGCCGCAATCAGCCCCAGCATTTT; CDR3 protein: CASSLGQGRNQPQHF
D gene: .; clone size: few; V gene: TRBV4-1; J gene: TRBJ1-4; CDR3 DNA: TGCGCCAGCAGCCTCCGTAGTACAGGGTCAACTAATGAAAAACTGTTTTTT; CDR3 protein: CASSLRSTGSTNEKLFF
D gene: TRBD1; clone size: .; V gene: TRBV4-1; J gene: TRBJ1-5; CDR3 DNA: TGCGCCAGCAGCCAAAAGGGGACAGGACCCTTAAAAACCTGGCCAGCCCAGCATTTT; CDR3 protein: CASSQKGTGPLKTWPAQHF
D gene: TRBD1; clone size: .; V gene: TRBV5-1; J gene: TRBJ1-1; CDR3 DNA: TGCGCCAGCAGCTGGGGGGACAGTGGCACTGAAGCTTTCTTT; CDR3 protein: CASSWGDSGTEAFF
D gene: .; clone size: .; V gene: TRBV27; J gene: TRBJ2-2; CDR3 DNA: TGTGCCAGCAGGTGGGGGGGCCGGAACACCGGGGAGCTGTTTTTT; CDR3 protein: CASRWGGRNTGELFF
D gene: .; clone size: .; V gene: TRBV30; J gene: TRBJ1-2; CDR3 DNA: TGTGCCTGGAGTGTAAGGGCAGGGGAGAATTCTTACTATGGCTACACCTTC; CDR3 protein: CAWSVRAGENSYYGYTF
D gene: TRBD1; clone size: .; V gene: TRBV19; J gene: TRBJ1-5; CDR3 DNA: TGTGCCAGCCTACAGGGGGGCAGGGGGGGACAGCCCCAGCATTTT; CDR3 protein: CASLQGGRGGQPQHF
D gene: TRBD1; clone size: .; V gene: TRBV19; J gene: TRBJ1-1; CDR3 DNA: TGTGCCAGTAAAGGGACAGGGAGATTGAACACTGAAGCTTTCTTT; CDR3 protein: CASKGTGRLNTEAFF
D gene: .; clone size: .; V gene: TRBV30; J gene: TRBJ2-5; CDR3 DNA: TGTGCCTGGAGTGTACAGGGACCGGAGACCCAGTACTTC; CDR3 protein: CAWSVQGPETQYF
D gene: .; clone size: .; V gene: TRBV6-2/TRBV6-3; J gene: TRBJ2-1; CDR3 DNA: TGTGCCAGCAGTTTAACCGCGGGTGAGCAGTTCTTC; CDR3 protein: CASSLTAGEQFF
D gene: TRBD1; clone size: .; V gene: TRBV3-1/TRBV3-2; J gene: TRBJ2-3; CDR3 DNA: TGTGCCAGCAGCCAAGGTTTATCAGGACAGGGGGCTAGAGATACGCAGTATTTT; CDR3 protein: CASSQGLSGQGARDTQYF
D gene: .; clone size: .; V gene: TRBV5-1; J gene: TRBJ2-2; CDR3 DNA: TGCGCCAGCAGTTCTGGCGGGGGACACGCCGGGGAGCTGTTTTTT; CDR3 protein: CASSSGGGHAGELFF
D gene: .; clone size: .; V gene: TRBV19; J gene: TRBJ2-1; CDR3 DNA: TGTGCCAGTAGTGACGGGGGTCTTAATGAGCAGTTCTTC; CDR3 protein: CASSDGGLNEQFF
D gene: .; clone size: .; V gene: TRBV6-5; J gene: TRBJ2-7; CDR3 DNA: TGTGCCAGCAGTTACGTTCTAGGATGGGACGAGCAGTACTTC; CDR3 protein: CASSYVLGWDEQYF
D gene: .; clone size: .; V gene: TRBV4-2; J gene: TRBJ2-7; CDR3 DNA: TGTGCCAGCAGCATCGGGGGACTGGGAAGCTACGAGCAGTACTTC; CDR3 protein: CASSIGGLGSYEQYF
D gene: TRBD2; clone size: .; V gene: TRBV11-3; J gene: TRBJ2-1; CDR3 DNA: TGTGCCAGCAGCTTACGGGGGGGCTCCTACAATGAGCAGTTCTTC; CDR3 protein: CASSLRGGSYNEQFF
D gene: TRBD1; clone size: .; V gene: TRBV7-3; J gene: TRBJ2-3; CDR3 DNA: TGTGCCAGCAGCCCCCAGCAGGGGGCAGGGACGGGAGATACGCAGTATTTT; CDR3 protein: CASSPQQGAGTGDTQYF
D gene: .; clone size: .; V gene: TRBV19; J gene: TRBJ1-2; CDR3 DNA: TGTGCCACCAGACACGACTTATCCGGACAATATGGCTACACCTTC; CDR3 protein: CATRHDLSGQYGYTF
D gene: TRBD2; clone size: .; V gene: TRBV5-1; J gene: TRBJ2-2; CDR3 DNA: TGCGCCAGCAGCTTTACTAGCGGGGCGAACACCGGGGAGCTGTTTTTT; CDR3 protein: CASSFTSGANTGELFF
D gene: .; clone size: .; V gene: TRBV19; J gene: TRBJ1-4; CDR3 DNA: TGTGCCAGTAGTATTTCCAGGGAAGGTGAAAAACTGTTTTTT; CDR3 protein: CASSISREGEKLFF
D gene: .; clone size: .; V gene: TRBV6-4; J gene: TRBJ2-3; CDR3 DNA: TGTGCCAGCAGTGACTTGGACTTTGGGGATACGCAGTATTTT; CDR3 protein: CASSDLDFGDTQYF
D gene: .; clone size: .; V gene: TRBV7-2; J gene: TRBJ2-5; CDR3 DNA: TGTGCCAGCAGCTTAGTGTGGGGGGGCCAGGAGACCCAGTACTTC; CDR3 protein: CASSLVWGGQETQYF
D gene: TRBD1; clone size: .; V gene: TRBV19; J gene: TRBJ1-2; CDR3 DNA: TGTGCCAGTAGTTTGAACCGGGACAGGGGTCGGTATGGCTACACCTTC; CDR3 protein: CASSLNRDRGRYGYTF
D gene: .; clone size: .; V gene: TRBV2; J gene: TRBJ1-3; CDR3 DNA: TGTGCCAGCAGTGTTGGGGGCGGAAACACCATATATTTT; CDR3 protein: CASSVGGGNTIYF
D gene: .; clone size: .; V gene: TRBV29-1; J gene: TRBJ2-7; CDR3 DNA: TGCAGCGCCGGACTGGGTAAGGACGAGCAGTACTTC; CDR3 protein: CSAGLGKDEQYF
D gene: .; clone size: .; V gene: TRBV7-9; J gene: TRBJ2-5; CDR3 DNA: TGTGCCAGCAGGTCCGTAGGCGGCGGGGAGACCCAGTACTTC; CDR3 protein: CASRSVGGGETQYF
D gene: .; clone size: .; V gene: TRBV9; J gene: TRBJ2-6; CDR3 DNA: TGTGCCAGCAGCGTAGCTTCGGCTGGGGCCAACGTCCTGACTTTC; CDR3 protein: CASSVASAGANVLTF
D gene: TRBD2; clone size: .; V gene: TRBV7-8; J gene: TRBJ2-7; CDR3 DNA: TGTGCCAGCAGCCTGACTAGCGGAGACTACGAGCAGTACTTC; CDR3 protein: CASSLTSGDYEQYF
D gene: .; clone size: .; V gene: TRBV10-3; J gene: TRBJ1-1; CDR3 DNA: TGTGCCATCGCAGGGGCTCAGAACACTGAAGCTTTCTTT; CDR3 protein: CAIAGAQNTEAFF
D gene: .; clone size: .; V gene: TRBV18; J gene: TRBJ2-7; CDR3 DNA: TGTGCCAGCTCACCTCAGGGCTCCTACGAGCAGTACTTC; CDR3 protein: CASSPQGSYEQYF
D gene: .; clone size: .; V gene: TRBV5-1; J gene: TRBJ1-1; CDR3 DNA: TGCGCCAGCAGCCCAAACGGGGACTTGACAGCTTTCTTT; CDR3 protein: CASSPNGDLTAFF
D gene: TRBD1; clone size: .; V gene: TRBV2; J gene: TRBJ1-2; CDR3 DNA: TGTGCCAGCAGTGAGGACAGGGGGCACGAAGGCTACACCTTC; CDR3 protein: CASSEDRGHEGYTF
D gene: .; clone size: once; V gene: TRBV19; J gene: TRBJ1-5; CDR3 DNA: TGTGCCAGTAGGTCAGGAGGGGATCAGCCCCAGCATTTT; CDR3 protein: CASRSGGDQPQHF
D gene: TRBD2; clone size: .; V gene: TRBV11-2; J gene: TRBJ2-5; CDR3 DNA: TGTGCCAGCAGCTCTTTAGCGGGGGGAAAGACCCAGTACTTC; CDR3 protein: CASSSLAGGKTQYF
D gene: .; clone size: .; V gene: TRBV4-1; J gene: TRBJ1-4; CDR3 DNA: TGCGCCAGCAGCCAAAACCTATATCTTGAAAAACTGTTTTTT; CDR3 protein: CASSQNLYLEKLFF
D gene: TRBD1; clone size: .; V gene: TRBV9; J gene: TRBJ1-3; CDR3 DNA: TGTGCCAGCAGCTTATCCTGGGACAGCCTAAACACCATATATTTT; CDR3 protein: CASSLSWDSLNTIYF
D gene: TRBD1; clone size: .; V gene: TRBV12-5; J gene: TRBJ2-7; CDR3 DNA: TGTGCTAGTGGTTTGAGACAGGGGGGACGTTACGAGCAGTACTTC; CDR3 protein: CASGLRQGGRYEQYF
D gene: TRBD1; clone size: .; V gene: TRBV19; J gene: TRBJ2-3; CDR3 DNA: TGTGCCAGTAGTATGACAGGGGGGACAGATACGCAGTATTTT; CDR3 protein: CASSMTGGTDTQYF
D gene: .; clone size: .; V gene: TRBV5-1; J gene: TRBJ1-5; CDR3 DNA: TGCGCCAGCAGCTTGGACAGCACCAATCAGCCCCAGCATTTT; CDR3 protein: CASSLDSTNQPQHF